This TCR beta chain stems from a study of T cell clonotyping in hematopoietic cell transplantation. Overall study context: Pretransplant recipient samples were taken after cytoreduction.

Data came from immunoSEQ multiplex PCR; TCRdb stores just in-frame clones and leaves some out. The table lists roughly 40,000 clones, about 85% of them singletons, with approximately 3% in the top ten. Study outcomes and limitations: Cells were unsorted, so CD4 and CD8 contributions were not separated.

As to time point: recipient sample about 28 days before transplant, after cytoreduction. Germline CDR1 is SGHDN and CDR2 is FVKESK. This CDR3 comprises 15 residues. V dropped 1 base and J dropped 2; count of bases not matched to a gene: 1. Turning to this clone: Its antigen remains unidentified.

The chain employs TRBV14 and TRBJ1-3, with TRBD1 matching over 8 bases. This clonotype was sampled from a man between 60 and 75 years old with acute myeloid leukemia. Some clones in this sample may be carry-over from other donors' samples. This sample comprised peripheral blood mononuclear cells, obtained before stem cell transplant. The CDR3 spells CASSQVTGAGNTIYF. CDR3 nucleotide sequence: TGTGCCAGCAGCCAAGTGACAGGGGCTGGAAACACCATATATTTT.